What follows are 19 T cell receptor beta chains derived from one specimen sequenced in a study of cytomegalovirus exposure and HLA in healthy donors. PCR amplification relied on 60 Vbeta primers (plus 13 Jbeta primers). This table comes from immunoSEQ multiplex PCR, and its TCRdb copy is limited to in-frame clones, with some not included. The table lists 100,000 to 150,000 clones, 83% of them singletons. The material sequenced was PBMCs. The receptors originated from a woman in her 40s in good health and CMV-seropositive.

The genes are TRBV7-8 and TRBJ2-1; 7 bases are shared with TRBD1. This CDR3 has 15 amino acids. V shed 3 bases, J shed 0 bases, and the junction held 2 bases outside the gene matches. Germline CDR1 and CDR2: SGHVS and FQNEAQ. The CDR3 DNA reads as TGTGCCAGCAGCTTCGACAGGGCCTCCTACAATGAGCAGTTCTTC. Its protein product is CASSFDRASYNEQFF.

A remark on this clone: The CDR3 carries no conserved terminal phenylalanine or tryptophan, so it likely arises from a read error. The chain links TRBV11-3 to TRBJ1-2; 8 positions agree with TRBD1. The CDR3 spans 13 residues. Trimming at V came to 2 bases and at J to 8 bases, leaving 4 bases not matched to a gene. From germline, CDR1 is SGHNT and CDR2 YENEEA. The CDR3 nucleotides read TGTGCCAGCAGCTTATCAGGGGGCTGGGGCTACACCCTC. As protein: CASSLSGGWGYTL.

V is TRBV4-3 and J is TRBJ1-2; D perhaps matches TRBD1 (5 bases). The V gene's germline CDR1 is LGHNA and CDR2 YSLEER. The CDR3 is 17 amino acids. V gave up 2 bases and J gave up 7 bases, with 23 bases separating them. The CDR3 loop reads CASSQYLTDRGSGGYTF. The CDR3 nucleotides are TGCGCCAGCAGCCAATATCTCACCGACAGAGGATCCGGTGGCTACACCTTC.

The gene calls are TRBV10-1 and TRBJ1-1; possibly TRBD1 for D (5 bases). This CDR3 spans 12 amino acids. The V gene lost 6 bases and the J gene lost 5 bases, with 10 bases spanning the gap. CDR1 WNHNN and CDR2 SYGVQD come from the germline V gene (reference sequence). The CDR3 DNA reads as TGCGCCAGCAGAGGGGAAGGGACTGAAGCTTTCTTT. This encodes CASRGEGTEAFF.

The gene calls are TRBV6-6 and TRBJ1-4; D is unresolved. V was cut by 5 bases and J by 13 bases, with 20 bases left in between. The CDR3 runs 14 residues. From germline, CDR1 is MNHNY and CDR2 SVGAGI (reference sequence). CDR3 nucleotide sequence: TGTGCCAGCAGTCCGCTGGGCAATGTAGACGGACTGTTTTTT. It translates to CASSPLGNVDGLFF.

This clone was picked up one time. This chain connects TRBV7-6 to TRBJ1-1, with D maybe TRBD1 (6 bases). CDR3 length: 15 amino acids. Deletions cut 5 bases from V and 0 bases from J, with 13 bases between. CDR1 SGHVS and CDR2 FNYEAQ come from the germline V gene. CDR3 coding DNA: TGTGCCAGCAGCCTACGGACAGTCATGAACACTGAAGCTTTCTTT. Its protein product is CASSLRTVMNTEAFF. Looking up the rest from reference TRBV7-6 and TRBJ1-1 gives the full variable domain: GAGVSQSPRYKVTKRGQDVALRCDPISGHVSLYWYRQALGQGPEFLTYFNYEAQQDKSGLPNDRFSAERPEGSISTLTIQRTEQRDSAMYRCASSLRTVMNTEAFFGQGTRLTVV.

The chain employs TRBV27 and TRBJ2-7; D perhaps matches TRBD2 (6 bases). Germline V CDR1 and CDR2: MNHEY, SMNVEV (reference sequence). CDR3 length: 14 residues. Trimming pared 9 bases from V and 0 bases from J, leaving 15 bases between. The CDR3 sequence is CASTSGTVSYEQYF. As DNA, the CDR3 is TGTGCCAGTACCTCGGGGACTGTCTCCTACGAGCAGTACTTC.

The CDR3, as DNA: TGTGCCACCAGCAGAGACAGGACCGAGGGCGGGGAGCTGTTTTTT. Its protein product is CATSRDRTEGGELFF. The rearrangement links TRBV15 to TRBJ2-2; tentative D call: TRBD2 (5 bases). Germline V gene sequence: CDR1 LNHNV, CDR2 YYDKDF (reference sequence). V shed 0 bases and J shed 7 bases, with 12 bases lying between them. This CDR3 region has 15 residues.

This clone was observed a handful of times. The chain recombines TRBV5-1 with TRBJ1-2; 9 positions match TRBD1. This CDR3 has 17 amino acids. Trimming cost V 7 bases and J 4 bases; bases outside gene matches: 17. The germline V gene encodes CDR1 SGHRS and CDR2 YFSETQ. The CDR3: CASLPGQGMSSGYGYTF. CDR3 DNA sequence: TGCGCCAGCCTACCTGGACAGGGGATGTCCTCTGGCTATGGCTACACCTTC.

This clone showed up just once. A junction end diverges from the germline sequence, so it may reflect a read error. V gene TRBV7-9 combines with J gene TRBJ2-7; TRBD2 matches at 7 bases. The CDR3 consists of 13 residues. Germline CDR1 and CDR2: SEHNR and FQNEAQ (reference sequence). The CDR3 nucleotides are TGTTCCAGCAGCCGGACTAGTATTTACGAGCAGTACTTC. It specifies CSSSRTSIYEQYF.

The chain recombines TRBV12-1 with TRBJ2-7; the D call of TRBD1 is as the table states it, not checked on the DNA. TRBV12-1 is flagged as a pseudogene. This CDR3 spans 15 amino acids. CDR3: CASSFGGTPAYEQYF. Written as DNA, the CDR3 is TGTGCCAGCAGCTTTGGTGGGACACCAGCCTACGAGCAGTACTTC.

The rearrangement uses TRBV28 and TRBJ1-3; D remains unclear. The CDR3 runs to 16 residues. Per the germline V gene, CDR1 is MDHEN and CDR2 is SYDVKM. Trimming cost V 5 bases and J 0 bases, with 14 bases left between them. The CDR3 DNA reads TGTGCCAGCAGTGGAAACAGATTAACCTCTGGAAACACCATATATTTT. This sequence encodes CASSGNRLTSGNTIYF.

V usage is TRBV5-1 and J usage is TRBJ2-1, with D hard to call. Germline loops: CDR1 SGHRS, CDR2 YFSETQ. The V gene lost 1 base and the J gene lost 7 bases, with 15 bases spanning the gap. The CDR3 is 15 amino acids. Here the CDR3 DNA reads TGCGCCAGCAGCTTGTGGTCTTCGAGTCGGAATGAGCAGTTCTTC. Translation: CASSLWSSSRNEQFF. Based on the CDR3 plus reference TRBV5-1 and TRBJ2-1, the full variable domain is KAGVTQTPRYLIKTRGQQVTLSCSPISGHRSVSWYQQTPGQGLQFLFEYFSETQRNKGNFPGRFSGRQFSNSRSEMNVSTLELGDSALYLCASSLWSSSRNEQFFGPGTRLTVL.

The chain is built from TRBV30 and TRBJ2-7; D not resolved. The CDR3 loop spans 13 amino acids. Germline CDR1 GTSNPN, CDR2 SVGIG (reference sequence). V was pared by 2 bases and J by 1 base, with 9 bases between. DNA of the CDR3: TGTGCCTGGAGTCTGGCGGAATCCTACGAGCAGTACTTC. Protein product: CAWSLAESYEQYF.

This chain connects TRBV19 to TRBJ2-3; D unresolved. Trimming removed 4 bases from V and 2 bases from J, with 13 bases in between. CDR1 and CDR2 from the germline V gene are LNHDA and SQIVND (reference sequence). This CDR3 is 15 amino acids long. CDR3 DNA sequence: TGTGCCAGTAGTAAGGCGAGGCTTACCACAGATACGCAGTATTTT. As protein: CASSKARLTTDTQYF. The full variable domain, its missing parts supplied by reference TRBV19 and TRBJ2-3, is DGGITQSPKYLFRKEGQNVTLSCEQNLNHDAMYWYRQDPGQGLRLIYYSQIVNDFQKGDIAEGYSVSREKKESFPLTVTSAQKNPTAFYLCASSKARLTTDTQYFGPGTRLTVL.

This clone was recorded once. The gene calls are TRBV7-9 and TRBJ2-3; 10 nucleotides line up with TRBD1. The CDR3 contains 16 residues. V was pared by 5 bases and J by 2 bases, with 7 bases of the junction left unmatched. Germline assignment: CDR1 SEHNR and CDR2 FQNEAQ (reference sequence). CDR3 in amino acids: CASSRDRGGNTDTQYF. The CDR3 nucleotides are TGTGCCAGCAGCAGGGACAGGGGAGGTAACACAGATACGCAGTATTTT.

The V gene is TRBV14, the J gene TRBJ1-1; D call uncertain. Germline CDR1 reads SGHDN; CDR2 reads FVKESK. V was pared by 2 bases and J by 1 base, with 8 bases between. The CDR3 totals 14 residues. CDR3 sequence: CASSQLTGNTEAFF. CDR3 nucleotides: TGTGCCAGCAGCCAATTAACGGGGAACACTGAAGCTTTCTTT.

V gene TRBV6-4 combines with J gene TRBJ2-7, with 14 nucleotides matching TRBD2. Trimming cost V 4 bases and J 6 bases; bases outside gene matches: 5. This CDR3 has 15 residues. CDR1 and CDR2 (germline): MRHNA, SNTAGT. The CDR3 coding sequence is TGTGCCAGCAGTGCCACCGGGACTAGCGGGAGCGAGCAGTACTTC. Protein product: CASSATGTSGSEQYF.

The chain joins TRBV29-1 to TRBJ1-3; 9 nucleotides align to TRBD1. This CDR3 has 12 residues. Germline CDR1 is SQVTM and CDR2 is ANQGSEA. The J segment lost 8 bases and the V segment lost 6 bases, leaving 5 bases of the junction unmatched. The CDR3 loop is CSVRTGEDTIYF. As DNA, the CDR3 is TGCAGCGTCAGGACAGGGGAGGACACCATATATTTT.